This T cell receptor beta chain comes out of a study of PD-1 blockade in mismatch repair-deficient tumors. Some clones are missing from TCRdb's copy, which holds only in-frame ones; the method was immunoSEQ multiplex PCR. The sample shows around 39,000 clones, 80% to 85% of them seen only once. J gave up 4 bases and V 3 bases, and 5 bases lay outside the gene matches. The CDR3 has 15 residues. CDR1 is SGHNT and CDR2 is YYREEE in the germline V gene (reference sequence). The chain has TRBV5-4 and TRBJ2-1; 9 bases agree with TRBD1. The receptor was derived from an adult with mismatch repair-deficient cancer. The material sequenced was PBMCs, taken around 40 weeks after starting pembrolizumab. The DNA of the CDR3 is TGTGCCAGCAGCTCTGGACAGGGGACTTACAATGAGCAGTTCTTC. It encodes CASSSGQGTYNEQFF.